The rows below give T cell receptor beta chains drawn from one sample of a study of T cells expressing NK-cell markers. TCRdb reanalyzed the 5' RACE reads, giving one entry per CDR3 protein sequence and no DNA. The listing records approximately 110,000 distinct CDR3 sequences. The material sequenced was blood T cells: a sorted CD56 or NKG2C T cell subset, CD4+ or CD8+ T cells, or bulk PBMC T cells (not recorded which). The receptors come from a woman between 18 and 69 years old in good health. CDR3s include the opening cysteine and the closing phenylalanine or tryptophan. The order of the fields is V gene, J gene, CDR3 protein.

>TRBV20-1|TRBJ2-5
CSAWDRIHQETQYF
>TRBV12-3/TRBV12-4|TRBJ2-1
CASSPSGQQFF
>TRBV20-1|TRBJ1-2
CSARPRVDGYTF
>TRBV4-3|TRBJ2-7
CASSHGGFYEQYF
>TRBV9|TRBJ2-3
CASSVWGGEDTQYF
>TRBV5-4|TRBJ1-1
CASSWGQAEAFF
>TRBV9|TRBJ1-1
CASSDALRGYTEAFF
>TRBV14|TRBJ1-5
CASSPTGSQPQHF
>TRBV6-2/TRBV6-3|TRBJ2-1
CASRLTSGRYNEQFF
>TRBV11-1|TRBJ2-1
CASSLSPMGAYNEQFF
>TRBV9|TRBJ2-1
CASSGGSGRPLEQFF